This T cell receptor beta chain was profiled in a study of beta chain features in type 1 diabetes. The CDR3 contains 14 residues. The V gene's germline CDR1 is MGHDK and CDR2 SYGVNS. V was clipped by 3 bases and J by 6 bases; unmatched bases: 2. Expressed TCRB transcripts were sequenced, since all the RNA that had been isolated was reverse transcribed. The method was immunoSEQ multiplex PCR; TCRdb's version includes in-frame clones alone and lacks a portion of them. The profile covers some 400,000 clones, with about 15% appearing a single time and about 0.018% taken by the ten largest. The sample comprised naive CD4+ T cells from blood. The sequence derives from a woman in her late teens or twenties in good health. The V call is TRBV25-1, the J call TRBJ2-1; 10 nucleotides line up with TRBD2. This CDR3 reads CASSELAGGNEQFF. The CDR3, as DNA: TGTGCCAGCAGTGAGTTAGCGGGAGGCAATGAGCAGTTCTTC.